This T cell receptor (beta chain) stems from a study of cytomegalovirus exposure and HLA in healthy donors. Study-wide points: A classifier reportedly called cytomegalovirus status with high sensitivity and specificity. Being productive about 90% or about 30% of the time was typical of most TCR beta V segments in an earlier analysis.

CDR3 length: 16 residues. The V end lost 7 bases, the J end lost 0 bases, and 19 bases lay between the germline ends. Remarks on this clone: Its antigen is undetermined.

The PCR used 60 Vbeta and 13 Jbeta primers. TCRdb's table, derived via immunoSEQ multiplex PCR, lists solely in-frame clones and lacks some. Of under 70,000 clones listed, 65% to 70% are singletons. V gene TRBV5-3 combines with J gene TRBJ1-1, with D perhaps TRBD1 (5 bases). TRBV5-3 is an ORF, with its function uncertain. This sequence originates from a woman aged 25-40 years in good health and CMV-seronegative. The source material was PBMCs. The CDR3 DNA reads as TGTGCCAGATCCAGACAGCCGAGCCTCATGAACACTGAAGCTTTCTTT. Translating it yields CARSRQPSLMNTEAFF.